This passage covers 9 T cell receptor beta chains from one sample sequenced in a study of cytomegalovirus exposure and HLA in healthy donors. Amplification used 60 Vbeta primers and 13 Jbeta primers. The table came from immunoSEQ multiplex PCR; TCRdb's copy has only in-frame clones and leaves some out. The sample contains about 130,000 clones, less than 90% of which appear only once. The sequencing sample was made of PBMCs. The receptors derive from a man aged 35 to 55 in good health and CMV-seronegative.

The chain combines TRBV19 with TRBJ1-5, with D possibly matching TRBD1 (5 bases). CDR1 and CDR2 (germline): LNHDA, SQIVND (reference sequence). The CDR3 is 17 residues long. V was pared by 3 bases and J by 2 bases, with 17 bases between. This chain's CDR3 is CASSIDSGGFGNQPQHF. In nucleotides, the CDR3 is TGTGCCAGTAGTATTGATAGCGGGGGGTTCGGCAATCAGCCCCAGCATTTT.

The J gene is TRBJ1-5, the V gene TRBV6-4; no firm D call. This CDR3 has 15 residues. Trimming left V 2 bases short and J 7 bases short, with 15 bases between. Germline loops: CDR1 MRHNA, CDR2 SNTAGT. CDR3 DNA sequence: TGTGCCAGCAGTGACCCCAACTTCTTGAGACAGCCCCAGCATTTT. Protein: CASSDPNFLRQPQHF.

The V and J genes are TRBV4-3 and TRBJ2-7, with TRBD1 matching 7 bases. CDR1 and CDR2 (germline): LGHNA, YSLEER. V gave up 1 base and J gave up 3 bases; unmatched junction bases: 6. The CDR3 contains 15 residues. The CDR3 coding sequence is TGCGCCAGCAGCCAAGGGACAGGTGGACTCTACGAGCAGTACTTC. Amino acid sequence: CASSQGTGGLYEQYF.

This sequence joins TRBV27 and TRBJ1-5; 8 bases are shared with TRBD1. Unmatched junction bases numbered 6, after V lost 5 bases and J lost 0 bases. The CDR3 consists of 16 residues. Germline V gene lookup returns CDR1 MNHEY and CDR2 SMNVEV (reference sequence). CDR3 DNA sequence: TGTGCCAGCAGTCCCTTGGGACAGGTTAGCAATCAGCCCCAGCATTTT. This encodes CASSPLGQVSNQPQHF.

V gene TRBV27 combines with J gene TRBJ1-2; the D is unclear. The germline gives CDR1 MNHEY, CDR2 SMNVEV (reference sequence). This CDR3 comprises 15 residues. V was pared by 0 bases and J by 4 bases, with 12 bases between. CDR3 sequence reads: CASSLSSGKTYGYTF. The CDR3 nucleotides are TGTGCCAGCAGTTTATCCTCGGGGAAGACCTATGGCTACACCTTC.

The chain employs TRBV10-3 and TRBJ2-7, with a possible D match to TRBD1 (5 bases). This CDR3 has 17 residues. Germline V gene sequence: CDR1 ENHRY, CDR2 SYGVKD. V lost 10 bases and J lost 6, with 31 bases in between. The CDR3 sequence: CATRKVVGRELTGEQYF. In DNA, the CDR3 is TGTGCCACCAGGAAGGTGGTTGGCAGGGAACTTACGGGCGAGCAGTACTTC.

On this clone itself: This same CDR3 is encoded by further DNA sequences in the sample. The chain links TRBV23-1 to TRBJ1-5; D is uncertain. TRBV23-1 is noted as an ORF with a role that remains uncertain. The ends were cut back, 8 bases at V and 7 bases at J, with 6 bases in the middle. This CDR3 has 10 residues. Here the CDR3 reads CASAGQPQHF. The CDR3 DNA is TGCGCCAGCGCGGGGCAGCCCCAGCATTTT.

CDR3 nucleotides: TGTGCCAGCAGTTTACACCCCGGGCAGGGGGGTACTGAAGCTTTCTTT. As protein: CASSLHPGQGGTEAFF. This chain links TRBV6-4 with TRBJ1-1, with 7 positions matching TRBD1. The V gene's germline CDR1 is MRHNA and CDR2 SNTAGT. This CDR3 is built from 16 residues. Trimming at V came to 5 bases and at J to 5 bases, leaving 14 bases not matched to a gene.

V and J are TRBV28 and TRBJ2-3; weak D call: TRBD2 (5 bases). Germline V CDR1 and CDR2: MDHEN, SYDVKM. The germline V and J ends were trimmed by 3 bases and 3 bases, with 16 bases remaining between them. This CDR3 is 16 amino acids long. The CDR3 bases are TGTGCCAGCAGTTTCCCGGGGATGAGGGATACAGATACGCAGTATTTT. Translation: CASSFPGMRDTDTQYF.